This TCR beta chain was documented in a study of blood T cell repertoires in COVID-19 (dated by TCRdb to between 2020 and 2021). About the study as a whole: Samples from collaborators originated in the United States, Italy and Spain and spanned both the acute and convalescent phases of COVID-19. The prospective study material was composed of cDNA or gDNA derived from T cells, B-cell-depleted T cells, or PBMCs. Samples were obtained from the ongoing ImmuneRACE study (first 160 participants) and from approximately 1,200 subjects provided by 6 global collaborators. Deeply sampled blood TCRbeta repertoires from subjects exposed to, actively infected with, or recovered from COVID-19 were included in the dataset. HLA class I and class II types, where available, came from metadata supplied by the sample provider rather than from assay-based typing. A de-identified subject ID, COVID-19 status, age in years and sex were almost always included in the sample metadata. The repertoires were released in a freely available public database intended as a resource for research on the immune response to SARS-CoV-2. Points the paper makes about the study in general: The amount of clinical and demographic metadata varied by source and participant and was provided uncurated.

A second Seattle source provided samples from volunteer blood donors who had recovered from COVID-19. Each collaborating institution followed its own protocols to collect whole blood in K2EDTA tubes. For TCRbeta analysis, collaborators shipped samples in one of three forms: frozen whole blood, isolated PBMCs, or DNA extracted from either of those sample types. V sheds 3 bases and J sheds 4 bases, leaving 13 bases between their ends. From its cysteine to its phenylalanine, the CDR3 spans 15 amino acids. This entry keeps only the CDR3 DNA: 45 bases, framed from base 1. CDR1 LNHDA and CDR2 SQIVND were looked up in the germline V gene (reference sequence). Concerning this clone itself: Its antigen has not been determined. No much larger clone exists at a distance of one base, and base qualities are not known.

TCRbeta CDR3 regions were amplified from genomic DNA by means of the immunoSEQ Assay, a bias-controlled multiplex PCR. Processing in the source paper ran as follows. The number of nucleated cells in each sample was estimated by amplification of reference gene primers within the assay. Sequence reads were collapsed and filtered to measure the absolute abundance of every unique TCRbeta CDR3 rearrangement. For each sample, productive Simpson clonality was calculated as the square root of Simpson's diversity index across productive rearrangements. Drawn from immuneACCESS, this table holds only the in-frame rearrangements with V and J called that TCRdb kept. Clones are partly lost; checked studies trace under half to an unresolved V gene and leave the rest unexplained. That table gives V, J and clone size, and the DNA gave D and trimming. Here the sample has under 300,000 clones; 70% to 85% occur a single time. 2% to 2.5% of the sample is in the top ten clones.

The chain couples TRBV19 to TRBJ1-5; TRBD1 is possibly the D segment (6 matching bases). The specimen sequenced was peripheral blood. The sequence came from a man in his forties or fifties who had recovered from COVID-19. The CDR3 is CASSIGGGLNQPQHF. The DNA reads TGTGCCAGTAGTATTGGGGGGGGCCTGAATCAGCCCCAGCATTTT.